A selection of T cell receptor beta chains follows, all from one sample in a study of cytomegalovirus exposure and HLA in healthy donors. Profiled with immunoSEQ multiplex PCR; TCRdb holds only in-frame clones, not every one. The profile shows under 55,000 clones, about 73% of them singletons. The sample consisted of PBMCs. Receptors were obtained from a young woman in good health and CMV-seronegative. Each CDR3 is given with its conserved first and last residue. D genes are given only for firm matches. Part of the rows lack a size; the others show once, few, many or a class for expanded clones.

NA	TRBV6-1	TRBD2	TRBJ2-7	CASRPTSEEQYF	TGTGCCAGCAGACCGACTAGCGAGGAGCAGTACTTC
NA	TRBV5-6	NA	TRBJ1-6	CASSAGTYNSPLHF	TGTGCCAGCAGCGCCGGGACCTATAATTCACCCCTCCACTTT
NA	TRBV6-5	NA	TRBJ2-7	CASSLALTREQYF	TGTGCCAGCAGTCTAGCGCTTACGAGGGAGCAGTACTTC
NA	TRBV29-1	NA	TRBJ2-3	CSVDRADTQYF	TGCAGCGTTGACAGGGCGGATACGCAGTATTTT
NA	TRBV15	NA	TRBJ1-4	CAAGARANEKLFF	TGTGCGGCAGGGGCCCGGGCTAATGAAAAACTGTTTTTT
many	TRBV28	TRBD1	TRBJ1-1	CASSLWDRVTEAFF	TGTGCCAGCAGTTTATGGGACAGGGTTACTGAAGCTTTCTTT
NA	TRBV5-1	TRBD2	TRBJ2-1	CASSTASGRLNEQFF	TGCGCCAGCAGCACAGCTAGCGGGAGACTCAATGAGCAGTTCTTC
NA	TRBV30	NA	TRBJ1-5	CAWNRGTNQPQHF	TGTGCCTGGAATCGGGGGACGAATCAGCCCCAGCATTTT
NA	TRBV6-5	NA	TRBJ2-3	CASSRGTDTQYF	TGTGCCAGCAGCCGGGGCACAGATACGCAGTATTTT
NA	TRBV6-4	TRBD2	TRBJ2-3	CASSASAAAGGHTDTQYF	TGTGCCAGCAGTGCTTCGGCGGCAGCGGGGGGACACACAGATACGCAGTATTTT
once	TRBV7-8	TRBD2	TRBJ2-3	CASSLIREGPTDTQYF	TGTGCCAGCAGCTTAATCCGGGAGGGCCCGACGGATACGCAGTATTTT
NA	TRBV14	NA	TRBJ2-7	CASSLNSYEQYF	TGTGCCAGCAGCCTCAACTCCTACGAGCAGTACTTC
NA	TRBV4-1	NA	TRBJ2-5	CASSQDGSGDETQYF	TGCGCCAGCAGCCAAGATGGGTCGGGGGATGAGACCCAGTACTTC